This T cell receptor (beta chain) is from a study of shared clonotypes between healthy human individuals. Some clones are missing from TCRdb's copy, which holds only in-frame ones; the method was immunoSEQ multiplex PCR. The table lists millions of clones, approximately 93% of them singletons, with under 0.45% in the top ten. Between the trimmed V and J ends, which lost 2 bases and 6 bases, there was a span of 11 bases. Germline-derived CDR1 and CDR2 are KGHSH and LQKENI. The CDR3 covers 14 residues. The TCR was taken from a man between 18 and 29 years old in good health. Some clones in this sample may be carry-over from other donors' samples. Sequenced material: naive CD4+ T cells from PBMCs. The subset was: CD45RA+ positively selected. This sequence joins TRBV18 and TRBJ1-3; D possibly corresponds to TRBD1 (5 bases). CDR3 DNA: TGTGCCAGCTCACCAACAGGCGTAGAAAACACCATATATTTT. Translating it yields CASSPTGVENTIYF.